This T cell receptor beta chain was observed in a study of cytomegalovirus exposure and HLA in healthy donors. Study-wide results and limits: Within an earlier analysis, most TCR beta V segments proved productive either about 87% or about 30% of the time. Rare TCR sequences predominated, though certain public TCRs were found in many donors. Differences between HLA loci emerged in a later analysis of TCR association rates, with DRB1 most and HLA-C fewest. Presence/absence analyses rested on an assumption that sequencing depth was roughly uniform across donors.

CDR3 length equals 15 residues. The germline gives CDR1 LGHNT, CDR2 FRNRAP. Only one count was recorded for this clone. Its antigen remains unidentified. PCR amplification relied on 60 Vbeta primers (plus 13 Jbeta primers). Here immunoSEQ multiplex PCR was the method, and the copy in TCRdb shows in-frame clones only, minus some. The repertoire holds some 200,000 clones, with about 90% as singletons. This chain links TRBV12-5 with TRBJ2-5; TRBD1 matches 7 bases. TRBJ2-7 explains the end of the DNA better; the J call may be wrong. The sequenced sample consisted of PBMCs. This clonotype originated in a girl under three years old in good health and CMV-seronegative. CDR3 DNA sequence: TGTGCTAGTGGACATAACAGGGGTCCAACCTACGAGCAGTACTTC. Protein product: CASGHNRGPTYEQYF.